A selection of T cell receptor beta chains follows, all from one sample in a study of blood T cell repertoires in COVID-19. Profiling relied on immunoSEQ multiplex PCR, and the TCRdb table lists in-frame clones only, not all of them. The data show about 210,000 clones, with around 83% seen just once and 4.5% to 5% held by the top ten. Sequenced sample: peripheral blood. These receptors were obtained from an elderly woman with acute or convalescent COVID-19. Each CDR3 is given with its conserved first and last residue. The D gene is left open where the match is weak. Clone sizes are given selectively: once, few, many, or a class where the clone is expanded.

clone size	V gene	J gene	D gene	CDR3 protein	CDR3 DNA
-	TRBV5-1	TRBJ2-7	-	CASSLAPRSYEQYF	TGCGCCAGCAGCTTGGCCCCTCGTTCCTACGAGCAGTACTTC
-	TRBV2	TRBJ2-3	TRBD2	CASIGLAGATDTQYF	TGTGCCAGCATCGGGCTAGCGGGAGCAACAGATACGCAGTATTTT
-	TRBV6-5	TRBJ1-1	-	CASSYSTGLRNTEAFF	TGTGCCAGCAGTTACTCGACCGGACTCAGAAACACTGAAGCTTTCTTT
-	TRBV6-6	TRBJ2-7	TRBD1	CASSYWDRGNEQYF	TGTGCCAGCAGTTACTGGGACAGGGGGAACGAGCAGTACTTC
-	TRBV24-1	TRBJ2-3	TRBD2	CATSEPTSGNTDTQYF	TGTGCCACCAGTGAGCCGACTAGCGGGAACACAGATACGCAGTATTTT
once	TRBV5-5	TRBJ2-5	TRBD2	CASSLGVAGGPKETQYF	TGTGCCAGCAGCTTGGGGGTAGCGGGAGGGCCTAAAGAGACCCAGTACTTC
-	TRBV11-2	TRBJ2-1	TRBD1	CASSFAQGAEGWYNEQFF	TGTGCCAGCAGCTTTGCACAGGGGGCGGAGGGGTGGTACAATGAGCAGTTCTTC
once	TRBV6-4	TRBJ2-1	-	CASSERVGGGPYNEQFF	TGTGCCAGCAGTGAAAGAGTTGGTGGGGGCCCCTACAATGAGCAGTTCTTC
once	TRBV5-1	TRBJ1-2	TRBD1	CASSLYPGQGSVGYTF	TGCGCCAGCAGCTTATATCCGGGACAGGGTTCGGTCGGCTACACCTTC
few	TRBV6-4	TRBJ1-1	-	CASRQSNMNTEAFF	TGTGCCAGCAGGCAGTCCAACATGAACACTGAAGCTTTCTTT
-	TRBV9	TRBJ2-5	-	CASSAGQWSRQETQYF	TGTGCCAGCAGCGCCGGACAGTGGAGCCGTCAAGAGACCCAGTACTTC
-	TRBV18	TRBJ1-1	-	CASSPRQGGNTEAFF	TGTGCCAGCTCACCAAGGCAGGGCGGGAACACTGAAGCTTTCTTT
once	TRBV7-9	TRBJ1-3	-	CASSSPDRLGNTIYF	TGTGCCAGCAGCTCACCAGACAGGCTCGGAAACACCATATATTTT
-	TRBV12-3/TRBV12-4	TRBJ2-5	-	CASSPTPSAQYF	TGTGCCAGCAGCCCGACACCGTCGGCCCAGTACTTC
-	TRBV3-1/TRBV3-2	TRBJ2-1	-	CASSPLRDGYNEQFF	TGTGCCAGCAGCCCTTTACGGGATGGTTACAATGAGCAGTTCTTC
once	TRBV5-1	TRBJ1-3	TRBD1	CASSSTGGPGNTIYF	TGCGCCAGCAGCTCGACAGGGGGCCCTGGAAACACCATATATTTT
once	TRBV6-5	TRBJ2-1	TRBD2	CASSFERSGINEQFF	TGTGCCAGCAGTTTTGAGAGGAGCGGGATCAATGAGCAGTTCTTC
-	TRBV6-1	TRBJ1-1	-	CASSEWATMNTEAFF	TGTGCCAGCAGTGAATGGGCAACAATGAACACTGAAGCTTTCTTT
-	TRBV28	TRBJ1-2	-	CASSSPGGADGYTF	TGTGCCAGCAGTTCTCCGGGGGGAGCGGATGGCTACACCTTC
-	TRBV20-1	TRBJ1-1	-	CSARGGEEAFF	TGCAGTGCTAGGGGGGGAGAGGAAGCTTTCTTT
-	TRBV11-2	TRBJ1-3	-	CASSLRIRGRSGNTIYF	TGTGCCAGCAGCTTACGTATCAGGGGAAGATCTGGAAACACCATATATTTT
-	TRBV19	TRBJ2-1	-	CASSIATGSNEQFF	TGTGCCAGTAGTATAGCAACAGGGAGCAATGAGCAGTTCTTC
-	TRBV28	TRBJ1-2	-	CASTPGGMYGYTF	TGTGCCAGCACCCCTGGGGGCATGTATGGCTACACCTTC
-	TRBV18	TRBJ1-4	-	CASSPPPRNEKLFF	TGTGCCAGCTCACCACCCCCCAGGAATGAAAAACTGTTTTTT
-	TRBV7-2	TRBJ2-3	-	CASSLATLGGYF	TGTGCCAGCAGCTTAGCGACCCTCGGGGGGTATTTT
-	TRBV2	TRBJ2-7	-	CASSQGKGEQYF	TGTGCCAGTTCACAGGGCAAAGGCGAGCAGTACTTC
few	TRBV27	TRBJ1-1	-	CASSSSLIRTEAFF	TGTGCCAGCAGTTCATCCCTAATCCGTACTGAAGCTTTCTTT
-	TRBV5-1	TRBJ1-1	-	CASSSQPQGSNTEAFF	TGCGCCAGCAGCTCCCAACCGCAGGGGTCGAACACTGAAGCTTTCTTT
-	TRBV6-2/TRBV6-3	TRBJ2-7	TRBD1	CASSYQGQGPYEQYF	TGTGCCAGCAGTTACCAAGGACAGGGGCCATACGAGCAGTACTTC
-	TRBV2	TRBJ1-5	TRBD1	CASSALTGDQPQHF	TGTGCCAGCAGTGCCCTGACAGGGGATCAGCCCCAGCATTTT
-	TRBV28	TRBJ1-5	-	CASSLVGGWQPQHF	TGTGCCAGCAGTTTGGTCGGCGGCTGGCAGCCCCAGCATTTT
-	TRBV5-4	TRBJ1-5	-	CASSIQGRGNQPQHF	TGTGCCAGTAGTATACAGGGTAGGGGCAATCAGCCCCAGCATTTT
-	TRBV18	TRBJ2-7	-	CASSSVTTLEVNEQYF	TGTGCCAGCTCATCCGTAACCACTTTGGAGGTAAACGAGCAGTACTTC
-	TRBV7-7	TRBJ2-3	TRBD2	CASSYRKTSRRYTDTQYF	TGTGCTAGCAGCTATAGAAAGACTAGCCGACGATACACAGATACGCAGTATTTT
-	TRBV3-1/TRBV3-2	TRBJ1-4	-	CASSPRGGNEKLFF	TGTGCCAGCAGCCCCAGAGGGGGTAATGAAAAACTGTTTTTT
-	TRBV7-9	TRBJ1-5	-	CASSSTSGGNQPQHF	TGTGCCAGCAGCTCCACCTCCGGGGGGAATCAGCCCCAGCATTTT
-	TRBV7-8	TRBJ2-7	-	CASSFVQGGYEQYF	TGTGCCAGCAGCTTCGTTCAGGGTGGGTACGAGCAGTACTTC
-	TRBV10-1	TRBJ1-1	TRBD1	CASSESQGSTEAFF	TGCGCCAGCAGTGAGTCACAGGGGTCCACTGAAGCTTTCTTT
-	TRBV30	TRBJ1-6	TRBD1	CACLGQADNSPLHF	TGTGCCTGCTTAGGACAGGCCGATAATTCACCCCTCCACTTT
-	TRBV6-2/TRBV6-3	TRBJ1-1	TRBD1	CASSTGGWNTEAFF	TGTGCCAGCAGTACAGGGGGCTGGAACACTGAAGCTTTCTTT
few	TRBV4-2	TRBJ2-1	TRBD1	CASSQGDRAAPNEQFF	TGTGCCAGCAGCCAAGGAGACAGGGCGGCCCCCAATGAGCAGTTCTTC
-	TRBV7-2	TRBJ1-6	-	CASSLFMAGNNSPLHF	TGTGCCAGCAGCTTATTCATGGCCGGGAATAATTCACCCCTCCACTTT